Here is one T cell receptor (beta chain) with its context. Its specificity is unknown. The data were produced by immunoSEQ multiplex PCR, yet TCRdb's version contains in-frame clones alone and is incomplete. Of about 90,000 clones listed, about 80% are singletons. This record comes from a study of radiotherapy plus CTLA-4 blockade in lung cancer. Study information: Patients showed objective responses in about 20% of cases and disease control in roughly 30%. Findings and caveats of the study: Alongside interferon-beta, early blood T cell clone dynamics were reportedly the best predictor of response.

Chemo-refractory metastatic non-small-cell lung cancer patients were treated with focal radiation plus CTLA-4 blockade with ipilimumab. The specimen comprised peripheral blood, sampled from a patient treated with radiotherapy plus ipilimumab. The sequence derives from a human donor with non-small cell lung cancer that progressed on radiotherapy plus ipilimumab.

CDR3 DNA: TGCGCCAGCAGCTTGGGACAGGTTTTCAACGAGCAGTACTTC. This gives the protein CASSLGQVFNEQYF. The chain is built from TRBV5-1 and TRBJ2-7; D is possibly TRBD1 (6 bases). CDR3 size: 14 residues. V gave up 0 bases and J gave up 5 bases, with 12 bases separating them. CDR1 and CDR2 from the germline V gene are SGHRS and YFSETQ.